The entry below gives a single T cell receptor (beta chain) sequence along with its context. Its antigen is still unknown. This entry comes from a study of OX40 agonist ivuxolimab in advanced cancers. Study-wide points: Clonal expansion among partial responders at 0.1-3.0 mg/kg ranked near the lowest.

Some clones are missing from TCRdb's copy, which holds only in-frame ones; the method was immunoSEQ multiplex PCR. The table includes about 77,000 clones, around 86% detected once. The CDR3 sequence is 16 residues long. The germline CDR1 and CDR2 sequences are KGHSH and LQKENI. V gave up 1 base and J gave up 4 bases, with 16 bases separating them. The sequencing used CD4+ or CD8+ T cells sorted from blood, collected in a trial of the OX40 agonist ivuxolimab. The rearrangement links TRBV18 to TRBJ1-1; no reliable D call. This clonotype was sampled from an adult with an advanced solid tumor such as melanoma, head and neck, liver or kidney cancer. The CDR3 spells CASSPRELGKGTEAFF. The CDR3 nucleotides are TGTGCCAGCTCACCACGTGAGCTAGGGAAGGGCACTGAAGCTTTCTTT.